This record looks at one T cell receptor beta chain sequence and its context. Original data processing: Amplified reference gene primers provided the basis for estimating nucleated cell counts. Sequencing was performed with immunoSEQ multiplex PCR; in TCRdb, only in-frame clones are kept and a portion is missing. Clone size and V and J calls were adopted from that table, with D and trimming inferred from the DNA. The sample has around 230,000 clones, under 90% seen once. Donors were grouped by their self-reported clinical history. The sample originates from a study of blood T cell repertoires in COVID-19. Specimen: PBMCs or T cells enriched from blood (not recorded which). The sequence was collected from a woman in her twenties or thirties with acute COVID-19.

CDR3: CATSRDKLGETQYF. The CDR3 DNA follows: TGTGCCACCAGCAGAGATAAACTAGGGGAGACCCAGTACTTC. This sequence joins TRBV15 and TRBJ2-5, with D perhaps matching TRBD2 (5 bases). Trimming shortened V by 0 bases and J by 5 bases, and 10 bases separated the two germline ends. This CDR3 spans 14 amino acids. The germline CDR1 and CDR2 sequences are LNHNV and YYDKDF (reference sequence). The full variable domain, rest sourced from reference TRBV15 and TRBJ2-5, is DAMVIQNPRYQVTQFGKPVTLSCSQTLNHNVMYWYQQKSSQAPKLLFHYYDKDFNNEADTPDNFQSRRPNTSFCFLDIRSPGLGDTAMYLCATSRDKLGETQYFGPGTRLLVL.